This entry lists 16 T cell receptor beta chains sequenced from one sample in a study of blood T cell repertoires in COVID-19. Method: immunoSEQ multiplex PCR; TCRdb's copy keeps in-frame clones and lacks some. The data show around 140,000 clones, 80% to 90% seen once. Sequences were obtained from PBMCs or T cells enriched from blood (not recorded which). The receptors derive from a man aged 60-69 years who had recovered from COVID-19.

This clone was counted only a few times. The chain couples TRBV27 to TRBJ2-3; TRBD1 matches 7 bases. Trimming at V came to 2 bases and at J to 2 bases, leaving 4 bases not matched to a gene. The germline gives CDR1 MNHEY, CDR2 SMNVEV (reference sequence). This CDR3 comprises 15 residues. The CDR3 bases are TGTGCCAGCAGTTTAAGGGACAGCCTCACAGATACGCAGTATTTT. It encodes CASSLRDSLTDTQYF.

The chain combines TRBV5-4 with TRBJ2-3; D is perhaps TRBD1 (6 bases). Trimming pared 0 bases from V and 1 base from J, leaving 9 bases between. Germline V gives CDR1 SGHNT, CDR2 YYREEE (reference sequence). The CDR3 covers 15 residues. DNA for the CDR3: TGTGCCAGCAGCTTGGACAGGGATCGCACAGATACGCAGTATTTT. Its translation is CASSLDRDRTDTQYF.

CDR3 DNA: TGCGCCAGCAGCTTGGTTGCTAGCAGCGGCACAGATACGCAGTATTTT. As protein: CASSLVASSGTDTQYF. The chain recombines TRBV5-1 with TRBJ2-3; TRBD2 is a possible D gene (5 bases). V was pared by 0 bases and J by 1 base, with 12 bases between. The CDR3 sequence is 16 residues long. Germline V gives CDR1 SGHRS, CDR2 YFSETQ.

The gene calls are TRBV9 and TRBJ2-7; D perhaps matches TRBD2 (5 bases). Trimming took 3 bases from V and 0 from J, leaving 10 bases between them. The length of the CDR3 is 14 residues. Per germline, CDR1 SGDLS and CDR2 YYNGEE. CDR3 coding DNA: TGTGCCAGCAGCGGCGGACTGAACTCCTACGAGCAGTACTTC. Translating gives CASSGGLNSYEQYF. The whole variable domain, filled in from reference TRBV9 and TRBJ2-7, reads DSGVTQTPKHLITATGQRVTLRCSPRSGDLSVYWYQQSLDQGLQFLIQYYNGEERAKGNILERFSAQQFPDLHSELNLSSLELGDSALYFCASSGGLNSYEQYFGPGTRLTVT.

This chain joins TRBV20-1 and TRBJ2-1, with D possibly being TRBD1 (5 bases). The CDR3 sequence is 12 residues long. Per the germline V gene, CDR1 is DFQATT and CDR2 is SNEGSKA (reference sequence). Trimming took off 3 bases at V and 4 bases at J, with 7 bases between the two ends. CDR3 loop: CSASQGYNEQFF. The CDR3, as DNA: TGCAGTGCTAGTCAGGGATACAATGAGCAGTTCTTC.

The rearrangement links TRBV7-9 to TRBJ1-1; D possibly corresponds to TRBD1 (5 bases). The length of the CDR3 is 14 residues. V was trimmed by 3 bases and J by 1 base, leaving 9 bases between them. Germline CDR1 and CDR2: SEHNR and FQNEAQ (reference sequence). In nucleotides, the CDR3 is TGTGCCAGCAGCTTTAGACAGCGGAACACTGAAGCTTTCTTT. Translated, it gives CASSFRQRNTEAFF.

The chain carries TRBV20-1 and TRBJ2-7; D is unresolved. V lost 4 bases and J lost 4, with 5 bases in between. This CDR3 has 10 residues. The germline gives CDR1 DFQATT, CDR2 SNEGSKA (reference sequence). The DNA of the CDR3 is TGCAGTGCTAAGGAGTACGAGCAGTACTTC. Protein product: CSAKEYEQYF.

The rearrangement uses TRBV19 and TRBJ1-5; a weak D match, TRBD1 (6 bases). In germline, CDR1 is LNHDA, CDR2 SQIVND (reference sequence). Trimming cost V 7 bases and J 5 bases, with 21 bases left between them. This CDR3 contains 16 residues. The CDR3 sequence: CASNRGGATEYQPQHF. In nucleotides, the CDR3 is TGTGCCAGTAATAGGGGGGGGGCTACTGAGTATCAGCCCCAGCATTTT.

This chain uses TRBV18 with TRBJ1-2; D is unclear. Germline assignment: CDR1 KGHSH and CDR2 LQKENI. The germline V and J ends were trimmed by 3 bases and 8 bases, with 16 bases remaining between them. The CDR3 runs to 14 residues. The CDR3: CASSPNGEGIGYTF. CDR3 coding DNA: TGTGCCAGCTCACCCAACGGGGAGGGAATAGGCTACACCTTC.

The rearrangement uses TRBV6-4 and TRBJ1-5; the D gene is possibly TRBD1 (6 bases). The V end lost 3 bases, the J end lost 3 bases, and 12 bases lay between the germline ends. Looked up from germline, CDR1 is MRHNA and CDR2 is SNTAGT. The CDR3 totals 15 residues. The CDR3 region is CASSEFQGNNQPQHF. In DNA, the CDR3 is TGTGCCAGCAGTGAGTTTCAGGGGAACAATCAGCCCCAGCATTTT.

The chain couples TRBV30 to TRBJ2-7; 7 nucleotides agree with TRBD1. The CDR3 loop spans 16 amino acids. The ends lost 5 bases at V and 0 bases at J; junction bases unmatched: 13. Per germline, CDR1 GTSNPN and CDR2 SVGIG (reference sequence). The CDR3 here is CAWVPIGGQSSYEQYF. As DNA, the CDR3 is TGTGCCTGGGTACCCATTGGGGGACAGAGCTCCTACGAGCAGTACTTC.

The count of this clone is one. The V gene is TRBV9, the J gene TRBJ1-2; D is unclear. CDR3 size: 13 residues. CDR1 and CDR2 from the germline V gene are SGDLS and YYNGEE. With 3 bases removed from V and 1 base from J, the gap between germline ends came to 7 bases. The CDR3 DNA follows: TGTGCCAGCAGCGCGAGGGTTAACTATGGCTACACCTTC. It translates to CASSARVNYGYTF.

Turning to this clone: This same CDR3 is encoded by further DNA sequences in the sample. The CDR3 region has the DNA TGTGCCAGCAGCCGGAACAGGGGCTACGAGCAGTACTTC. Translated: CASSRNRGYEQYF. The V call is TRBV12-3 or TRBV12-4, the J call TRBJ2-7; 7 bases are shared with TRBD1. The V segment lost 6 bases and the J segment 3 bases; nucleotides outside the gene matches: 5. This CDR3 has 13 amino acids.

The chain recombines TRBV29-1 with TRBJ2-1; D not certain. The V end was cut by 4 bases, the J end by 5 bases, with 12 bases between. The CDR3 contains 13 residues. Germline V lookup: CDR1 SQVTM, CDR2 ANQGSEA. The CDR3 reads CSVAIMADNEQFF. In DNA form, the CDR3 reads TGCAGCGTTGCTATTATGGCGGACAATGAGCAGTTCTTC.

The V and J genes are TRBV28 and TRBJ2-3, with 9 positions matching TRBD2. Germline trimming cut 8 bases from V and 2 bases from J; bases unmatched to any gene: 5. Germline V lookup: CDR1 MDHEN, CDR2 SYDVKM. The CDR3 consists of 14 residues. The CDR3 sequence: CASGLAGPTDTQYF. The CDR3 region has the DNA TGTGCCAGCGGGCTAGCGGGGCCCACAGATACGCAGTATTTT.

The chain recombines TRBV10-3 with TRBJ2-7; maybe TRBD2 (6 bases). V was pared by 6 bases and J by 3 bases, with 9 bases between. The germline V gene encodes CDR1 ENHRY and CDR2 SYGVKD. The CDR3 loop spans 12 amino acids. The CDR3 spells CAIRAGGYEQYF. CDR3 nucleotides: TGTGCCATCAGGGCCGGGGGCTACGAGCAGTACTTC.